These T cell receptor beta chains were read from a single sample in a study of cytomegalovirus exposure and HLA in healthy donors. Produced via immunoSEQ multiplex PCR; TCRdb's table is partial and in-frame only. The table has around 190,000 clones, about 83% seen once. The specimen was PBMCs. These receptors were collected from a man aged 40-55 years in good health and CMV-seropositive. CDR3s leave out the opening cysteine and the closing phenylalanine or tryptophan.

CDR3aa,v_gene,j_gene
SSSPSGEQY,TRBV7-9,TRBJ2-7
ASSLFTQGMNTEAF,TRBV5-1,TRBJ1-1
ASSLYLPGLAGASSYNEQF,TRBV28,TRBJ2-1
ASSPSGEQY,TRBV18,TRBJ2-5
ASSQTIRGTGSYNEQF,TRBV11-3,TRBJ2-1
ASSFGQYNEQF,TRBV9,TRBJ2-1
ASSLGGDYGYT,TRBV5-1,TRBJ1-2
ATSRGGLAGVRETQY,TRBV15,TRBJ2-5
ASSLEAGEQETQY,TRBV5-1,TRBJ2-5
ASSPSWAGTNYGYT,TRBV5-5,TRBJ1-2
ASSALNEQF,TRBV9,TRBJ2-1
SVETTGNTIY,TRBV29-1,TRBJ1-3
ASSYSRGNEKLF,TRBV6-6,TRBJ1-4
ASSPRLAASYEQY,TRBV7-2,TRBJ2-7
ASSERDRGTYNEQF,TRBV9,TRBJ2-1
ASNRDSSSGNTIY,TRBV19,TRBJ1-3
ASGSGASYNEQF,TRBV6-1,TRBJ2-1
ASSQDQAGEPYNEQF,TRBV4-3,TRBJ2-1
ASSAGEVNEQF,TRBV7-9,-
ASSWTAEAF,TRBV6-6,TRBJ1-1
ASSERQSFYNSPLH,TRBV6-1,TRBJ1-6
ASSYSEYRGNEQF,TRBV6-5,TRBJ2-1
ASSLRGPQDPYEQY,TRBV18,TRBJ2-7
ASSLSGQNYEQY,TRBV27,-
ASSESGTYKQY,TRBV6-1,TRBJ2-7
ASSSQGGSEAF,TRBV7-3,TRBJ1-1
SVEGAGQETQY,TRBV29-1,TRBJ2-5
ASTSGQKDEQY,TRBV19,TRBJ2-7
ATSGGGLAGGQGETQY,TRBV15,TRBJ2-5
ASSFRTGDEAF,TRBV27,TRBJ1-1
ASSRVLGGEYNEQF,TRBV28,TRBJ2-1
AISDRDRSSYEQY,TRBV10-3,TRBJ2-7
AISPTSGASTDTQY,TRBV10-3,TRBJ2-3
ASSGLAADTQY,TRBV5-1,TRBJ2-3
ASSLASDNEAF,TRBV5-1,TRBJ1-1
ASSRSTGTGGGSNYGYT,TRBV7-9,TRBJ1-2
ASSPRGANYGYT,TRBV4-3,TRBJ1-2
ASSVGGAYGRPHEQY,TRBV9,TRBJ2-7
ASSYPRTSGYEQY,TRBV27,TRBJ2-7
ASSLARLAGGKGEQF,TRBV5-8,TRBJ2-1
ASSLAGLGGDTQY,TRBV5-1,TRBJ2-3
ATTSGPQPQH,TRBV28,TRBJ1-5
ASSPHFGTGFSYEQY,TRBV4-1,TRBJ2-7
SSSPLDSYEQY,TRBV7-9,TRBJ2-7
SVAEGAFNEQF,TRBV29-1,TRBJ2-1
ASSPQALQY,TRBV2,TRBJ2-7
ASSLTPPEQF,TRBV7-9,TRBJ2-1
ASSFSSDTEAF,TRBV7-2,TRBJ1-1
ASSLQAGGQPQH,TRBV5-6,TRBJ1-5
ASSLASPPGTGLNTQY,TRBV5-1,TRBJ2-3
ASSLSIIRPTADPSGANVLT,TRBV28,TRBJ2-6
ASSLTGLTYQETQY,TRBV27,TRBJ2-5